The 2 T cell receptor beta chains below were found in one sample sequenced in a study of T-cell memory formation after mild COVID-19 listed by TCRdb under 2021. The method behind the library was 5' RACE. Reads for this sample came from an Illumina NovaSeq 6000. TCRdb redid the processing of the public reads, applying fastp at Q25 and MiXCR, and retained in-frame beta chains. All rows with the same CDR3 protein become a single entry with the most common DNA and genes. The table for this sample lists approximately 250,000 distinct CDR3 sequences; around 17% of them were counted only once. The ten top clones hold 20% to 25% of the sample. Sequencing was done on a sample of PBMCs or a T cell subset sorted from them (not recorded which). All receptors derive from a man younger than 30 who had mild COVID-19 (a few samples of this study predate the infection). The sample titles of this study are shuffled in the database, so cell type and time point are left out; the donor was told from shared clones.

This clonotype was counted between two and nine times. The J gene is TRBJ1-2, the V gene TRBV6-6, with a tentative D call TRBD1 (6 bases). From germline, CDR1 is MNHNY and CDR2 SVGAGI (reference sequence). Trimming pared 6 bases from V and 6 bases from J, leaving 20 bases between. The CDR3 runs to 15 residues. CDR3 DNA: TGTGCCAGCAGAGCCCCTGGGGGGCGGGTCGATGGCTACACCTTC. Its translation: CASRAPGGRVDGYTF.

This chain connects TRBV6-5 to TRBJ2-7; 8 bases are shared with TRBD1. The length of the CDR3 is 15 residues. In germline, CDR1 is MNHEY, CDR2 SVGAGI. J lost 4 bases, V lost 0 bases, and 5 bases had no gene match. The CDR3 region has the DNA TGTGCCAGCAGTTACTCGCGTCAGGGGGCTTACGAGCAGTACTTC. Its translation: CASSYSRQGAYEQYF.